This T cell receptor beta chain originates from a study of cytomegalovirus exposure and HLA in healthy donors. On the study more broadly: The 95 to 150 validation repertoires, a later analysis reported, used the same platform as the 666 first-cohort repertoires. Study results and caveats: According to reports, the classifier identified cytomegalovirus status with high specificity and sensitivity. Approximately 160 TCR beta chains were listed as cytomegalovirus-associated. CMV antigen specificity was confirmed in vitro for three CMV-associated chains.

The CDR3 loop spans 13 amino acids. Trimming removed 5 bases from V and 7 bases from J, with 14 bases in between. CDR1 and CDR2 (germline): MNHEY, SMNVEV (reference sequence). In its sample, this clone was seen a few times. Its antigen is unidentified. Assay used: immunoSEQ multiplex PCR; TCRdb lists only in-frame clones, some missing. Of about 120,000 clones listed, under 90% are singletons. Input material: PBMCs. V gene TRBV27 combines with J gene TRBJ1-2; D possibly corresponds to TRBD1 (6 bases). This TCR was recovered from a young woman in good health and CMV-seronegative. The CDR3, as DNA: TGTGCCAGCAGTCCGGCCGGACAGACTGGCTACACCTTC. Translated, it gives CASSPAGQTGYTF.